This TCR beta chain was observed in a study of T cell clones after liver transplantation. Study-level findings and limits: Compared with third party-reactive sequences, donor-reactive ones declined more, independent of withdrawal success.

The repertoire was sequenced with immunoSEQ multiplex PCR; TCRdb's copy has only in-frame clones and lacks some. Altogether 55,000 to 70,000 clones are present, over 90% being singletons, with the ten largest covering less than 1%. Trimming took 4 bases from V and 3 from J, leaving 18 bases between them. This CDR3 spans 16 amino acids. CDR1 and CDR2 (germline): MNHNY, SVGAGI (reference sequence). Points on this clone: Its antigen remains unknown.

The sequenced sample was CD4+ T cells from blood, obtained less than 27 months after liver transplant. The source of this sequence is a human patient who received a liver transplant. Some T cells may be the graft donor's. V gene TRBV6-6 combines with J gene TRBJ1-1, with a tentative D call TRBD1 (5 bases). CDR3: CASSLGPGRGDTEAFF. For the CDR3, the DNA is TGTGCCAGCAGTTTAGGACCGGGACGGGGGGACACTGAAGCTTTCTTT.